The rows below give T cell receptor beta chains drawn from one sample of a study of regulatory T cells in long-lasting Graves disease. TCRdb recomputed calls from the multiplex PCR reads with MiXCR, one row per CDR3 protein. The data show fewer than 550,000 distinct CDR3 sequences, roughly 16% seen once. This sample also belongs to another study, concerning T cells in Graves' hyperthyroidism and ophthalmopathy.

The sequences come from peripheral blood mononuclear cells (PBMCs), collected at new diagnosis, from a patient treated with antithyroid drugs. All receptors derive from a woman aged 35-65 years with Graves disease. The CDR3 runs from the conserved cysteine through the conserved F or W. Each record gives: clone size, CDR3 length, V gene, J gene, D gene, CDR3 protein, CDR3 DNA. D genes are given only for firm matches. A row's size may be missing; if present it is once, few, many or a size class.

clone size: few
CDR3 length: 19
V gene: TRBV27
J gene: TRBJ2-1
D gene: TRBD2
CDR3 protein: CASSLYLYPGTSSYNEQFF
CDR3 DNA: TGTGCCAGCAGTCTCTACCTATACCCCGGGACTAGTAGTTACAATGAGCAGTTCTTC

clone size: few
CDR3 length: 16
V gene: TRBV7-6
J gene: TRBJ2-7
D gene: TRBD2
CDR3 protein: CASTPVPGGKVHEQYF
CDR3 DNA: TGTGCCAGCACCCCCGTTCCGGGAGGAAAGGTACACGAGCAGTACTTC

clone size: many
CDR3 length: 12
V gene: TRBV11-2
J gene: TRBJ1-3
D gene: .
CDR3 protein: CASSIPRNTIYF
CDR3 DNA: TGTGCCAGCAGCATACCGAGAAACACCATATATTTT

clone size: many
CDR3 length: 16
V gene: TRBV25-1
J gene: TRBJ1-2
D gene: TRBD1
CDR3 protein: CASSPLTGGAFGGYTF
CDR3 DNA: TGTGCCAGCAGTCCTCTCACAGGGGGAGCCTTCGGTGGCTACACCTTC

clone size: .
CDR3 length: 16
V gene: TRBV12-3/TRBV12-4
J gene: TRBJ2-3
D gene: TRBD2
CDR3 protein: CASIATSGGAQDTQYF
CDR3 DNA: TGTGCCAGCATCGCTACTAGCGGGGGGGCTCAAGATACGCAGTATTTT

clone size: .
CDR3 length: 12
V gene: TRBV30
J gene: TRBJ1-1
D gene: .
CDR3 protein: CAWSGQVGEAFF
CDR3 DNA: TGTGCCTGGAGTGGGCAGGTGGGGGAAGCTTTCTTT

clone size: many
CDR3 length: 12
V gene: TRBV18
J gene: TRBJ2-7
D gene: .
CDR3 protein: CASSPGPEGQYF
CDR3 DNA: TGTGCCAGCTCACCAGGGCCTGAGGGGCAGTACTTC

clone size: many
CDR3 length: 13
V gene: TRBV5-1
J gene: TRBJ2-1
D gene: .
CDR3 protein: CASSPPRGDEQFF
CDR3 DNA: TGCGCCAGCAGCCCTCCCCGGGGAGATGAGCAGTTCTTC

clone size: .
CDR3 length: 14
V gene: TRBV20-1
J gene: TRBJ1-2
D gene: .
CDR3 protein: CSARVRVRLYGYTF
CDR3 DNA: TGCAGTGCTAGAGTTCGAGTACGCCTCTATGGCTACACCTTC

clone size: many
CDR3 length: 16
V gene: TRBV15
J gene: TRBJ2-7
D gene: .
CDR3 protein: CATSREHGITTYEQYF
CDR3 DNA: TGTGCCACCAGCAGGGAACACGGAATCACCACCTACGAGCAGTACTTC